Below, 8 T cell receptor beta chains from the same sample are listed, as sequenced in a study of neoadjuvant anti-PD-1 for oral cavity cancer. TCRdb's copy holds only in-frame clones and misses some; the assay was immunoSEQ multiplex PCR. The sample lists around 14,000 clones, roughly two thirds occurring once. Time point reported: after neoadjuvant nivolumab, at surgical resection. This specimen consisted of PBMCs, obtained after nivolumab (anti-PD-1) treatment. All receptors come from a person aged 40 to 85 with oral cavity squamous cell carcinoma.

The chain couples TRBV6-5 to TRBJ2-3; TRBD2 might be the D (5 bases). The V end was cut by 5 bases, the J end by 0 bases, with 9 bases between. Germline CDR1 and CDR2: MNHEY and SVGAGI. This CDR3 comprises 14 residues. CDR3 DNA sequence: TGTGCCAGCAGTGACTGGACTAGCACAGATACGCAGTATTTT. Amino acid sequence: CASSDWTSTDTQYF.

This clone was seen only a few times. In nucleotides, the CDR3 is TGTGCCAGCAGTGACTCCGGGACGGACAACTATGGCTACACCTTC. Encoded protein: CASSDSGTDNYGYTF. The V gene is TRBV6-4, the J gene TRBJ1-2; a weak D match, TRBD1 (5 bases). With 0 bases removed from V and 2 bases from J, the gap between germline ends came to 10 bases. The germline V gene has CDR1 MRHNA and CDR2 SNTAGT. The CDR3 spans 15 residues.

The chain has TRBV7-8 and TRBJ1-4; 7 bases are shared with TRBD1. Germline V CDR1 and CDR2: SGHVS, FQNEAQ. The CDR3 is 15 residues long. Germline trimming cut 4 bases from V and 4 bases from J; bases unmatched to any gene: 6. The CDR3: CASSSPGTDNEKLFF. CDR3 in DNA: TGTGCCAGCAGCTCACCCGGGACAGATAATGAAAAACTGTTTTTT.

The chain has TRBV7-3 and TRBJ2-2, with a weak D call TRBD2 (6 bases). Germline V gene data show CDR1 as SGHTA and CDR2 as FQGTGA. Between the trimmed V and J ends, which lost 5 bases and 1 base, there was a span of 11 bases. The CDR3 consists of 15 residues. CDR3 DNA: TGTGCCAGCAGCCAATTGGGACTGAACACCGGGGAGCTGTTTTTT. Protein product: CASSQLGLNTGELFF. The full variable domain, rest sourced from reference TRBV7-3 and TRBJ2-2, is GAGVSQTPSNKVTEKGKYVELRCDPISGHTALYWYRQSLGQGPEFLIYFQGTGAADDSGLPNDRFFAVRPEGSVSTLKIQRTERGDSAVYLCASSQLGLNTGELFFGEGSRLTVL.

This clone is deemed medium-sized. The genes are TRBV5-5 and TRBJ2-1; 9 bases map to TRBD2. This CDR3 has 13 residues. Germline lookup yields CDR1 SGHKS and CDR2 YYEKEE (reference sequence). V trimming: 5 bases; J trimming: 10 bases; junction bases outside the gene matches: 7. The CDR3 region is CASSLAGEVEQFF. The CDR3, as DNA: TGTGCCAGCAGTTTAGCGGGAGAGGTAGAGCAGTTCTTC.

The V and J genes are TRBV7-9 and TRBJ2-7; D is perhaps TRBD2 (5 bases). Trimming took 1 base from V and 5 from J, leaving 18 bases between them. The CDR3 consists of 16 residues. Germline loops: CDR1 SEHNR, CDR2 FQNEAQ (reference sequence). The CDR3 loop is CASSLGGPPIPNEQYF. In DNA form, the CDR3 reads TGTGCCAGCAGCTTAGGCGGGCCCCCCATCCCCAACGAGCAGTACTTC. The variable domain in full, completed from reference TRBV7-9 and TRBJ2-7, reads DTGVSQNPRHKITKRGQNVTFRCDPISEHNRLYWYRQTLGQGPEFLTYFQNEAQLEKSRLLSDRFSAERPKGSFSTLEIQRTEQGDSAMYLCASSLGGPPIPNEQYFGPGTRLTVT.

The rearrangement joins TRBV28 to TRBJ1-5; D unclear. Germline CDR1 MDHEN, CDR2 SYDVKM. The CDR3 spans 19 residues. V was shortened by 3 bases and J by 0 bases, with 21 bases between the two germline ends. The CDR3 loop reads CASSFSGPTWGYSNQPQHF. The CDR3, as DNA: TGTGCCAGCAGTTTCTCCGGTCCCACCTGGGGTTATAGCAATCAGCCCCAGCATTTT.

V usage is TRBV7-8 and J usage is TRBJ2-2; 7 bases are a match to TRBD2. This CDR3 region has 16 residues. V lost 6 bases and J lost 2; bases outside the gene matches: 9. Per germline, CDR1 SGHVS and CDR2 FQNEAQ. The CDR3 DNA reads as TGTGCCAGCAGGGGGGGGAGGTCTTATAACACCGGGGAGCTGTTTTTT. This translates into CASRGGRSYNTGELFF.